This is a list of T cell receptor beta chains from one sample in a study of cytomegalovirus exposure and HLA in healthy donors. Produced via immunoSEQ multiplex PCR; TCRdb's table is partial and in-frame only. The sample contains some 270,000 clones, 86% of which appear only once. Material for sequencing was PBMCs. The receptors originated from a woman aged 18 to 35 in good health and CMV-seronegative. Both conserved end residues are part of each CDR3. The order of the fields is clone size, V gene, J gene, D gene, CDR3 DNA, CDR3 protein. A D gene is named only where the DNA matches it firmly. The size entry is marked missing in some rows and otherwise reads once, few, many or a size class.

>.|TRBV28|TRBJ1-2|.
TGTGCCAGCAGCTTGGGACACCCGAACTATGGCTACACCTTC
CASSLGHPNYGYTF
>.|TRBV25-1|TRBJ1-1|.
TGTGCCAGCTACAGGGACACTGAAGCTTTCTTT
CASYRDTEAFF
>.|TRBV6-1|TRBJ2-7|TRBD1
TGTGCCAGCAGTGAACACGGGACAGCATCCTACGAGCAGTACTTC
CASSEHGTASYEQYF
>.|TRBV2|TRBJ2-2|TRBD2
TGTGCCAGCAGGACCCCTAGCGGGGTAGGCACCGGGGAGCTGTTTTTT
CASRTPSGVGTGELFF
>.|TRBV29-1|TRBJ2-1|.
TGCAGCGGCTTTGGGCTGTCCTCCTACAATGAGCAGTTCTTC
CSGFGLSSYNEQFF
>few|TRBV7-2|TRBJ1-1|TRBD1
TGTGCCAGCAGCCGAGATGCTGGGACAGCTGAAGCTTTCTTT
CASSRDAGTAEAFF
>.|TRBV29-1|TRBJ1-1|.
TGCAGCGTTGGACAGAACTTTGGGTACACTGAAGCTTTCTTT
CSVGQNFGYTEAFF
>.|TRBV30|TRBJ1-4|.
TGTGCCTGGAGTGGGCTAACTAATGAAAAACTGTTTTTT
CAWSGLTNEKLFF
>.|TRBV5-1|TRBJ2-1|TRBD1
TGCGCCAGCAGCTCCGGACAGGGTTTTTCAAATGAGCAGTTCTTC
CASSSGQGFSNEQFF
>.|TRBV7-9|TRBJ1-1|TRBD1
TGTGCCATCCGACAGGGTATGGATGAAGCTTTCTTT
CAIRQGMDEAFF
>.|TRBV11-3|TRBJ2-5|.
TGTGCCAGCAGCTTATCGTACAGAGAAGAGACCCAGTACTTC
CASSLSYREETQYF
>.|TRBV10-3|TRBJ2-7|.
TGTGCCACCGAACGACAGGACTCCTACGAGCAGTACTTC
CATERQDSYEQYF
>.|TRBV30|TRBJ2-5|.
TGTGCCTGGAGGGGCCTCGACAGGCAAGAGACCCAGTACTTC
CAWRGLDRQETQYF
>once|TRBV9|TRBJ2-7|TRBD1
TGTGCCAGCAGCGTATCGGGACAGTCATCCTACGAGCAGTACTTC
CASSVSGQSSYEQYF
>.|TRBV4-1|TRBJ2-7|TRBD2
TGCGCCAGCAGCCAATATACCGGGACTAGCCCCTACGAGCAGTACTTC
CASSQYTGTSPYEQYF
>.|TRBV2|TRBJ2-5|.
TGTGCCACCTTCGTTCAGGAGGGTTCGAAGACCCAGTACTTC
CATFVQEGSKTQYF
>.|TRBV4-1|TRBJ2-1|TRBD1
TGCGCCAGCAGCCACCCGACAGGGAGCTCCTACAATGAGCAGTTCTTC
CASSHPTGSSYNEQFF
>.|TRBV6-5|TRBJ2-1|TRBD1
TGTGCCAGCAGTAACCTGGGACAGGGTTACAATGAGCAGTTCTTC
CASSNLGQGYNEQFF
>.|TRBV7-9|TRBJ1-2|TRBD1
TGTGCCAGCAGCCACCCGACAGGGCCCTATGGCTACACCTTC
CASSHPTGPYGYTF
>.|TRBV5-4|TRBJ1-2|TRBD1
TGTGCCAGCAGCTGGGGACAGGGGGCGAGTGGCTACACCTTC
CASSWGQGASGYTF
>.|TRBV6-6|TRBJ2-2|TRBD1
TGTGCCAGCACTCACGAACCCAGGGGGAGTGACGGGGAGCTGTTTTTT
CASTHEPRGSDGELFF
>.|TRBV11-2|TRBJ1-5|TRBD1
TGTGCCAGCAGCTTAGCAGGGGGGAATCAGCCCCAGCATTTT
CASSLAGGNQPQHF
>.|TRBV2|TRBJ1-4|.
TGTGCCAGCAGTTGGGGAGGGGCAACTAATGAAAAACTGTTTTTT
CASSWGGATNEKLFF
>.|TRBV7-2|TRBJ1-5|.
TGTGCCAGCAGCGCCCGGGAGGGGGGTCAGCCCCAGCATTTT
CASSAREGGQPQHF
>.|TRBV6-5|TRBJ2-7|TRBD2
TGTGCCAGCGAGACTAGCGGGGGCTCCTACGAGCAGTACTTC
CASETSGGSYEQYF
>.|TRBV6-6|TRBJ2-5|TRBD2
TGTGCCAGCAGCCAAAGCGGGAGACAAGAGACCCAGTACTTC
CASSQSGRQETQYF
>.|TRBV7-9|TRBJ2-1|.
TGTGCCAGCTGTTACGACAGGTCCGAGGAGCAGTTCTTC
CASCYDRSEEQFF
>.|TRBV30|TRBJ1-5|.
TGTGCCTGGAGTCCACTGGGGCTCGGGAGTAATCAGCCCCAGCATTTT
CAWSPLGLGSNQPQHF
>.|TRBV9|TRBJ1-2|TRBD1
TGTGCCAGCAGCGTAGGTACAGGGGATAACTATGGCTACACCTTC
CASSVGTGDNYGYTF
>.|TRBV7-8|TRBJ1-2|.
TGTGCCAGCAGCCGAGAAGATGGCTACACCTTC
CASSREDGYTF
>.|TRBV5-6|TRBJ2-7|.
TGTGCCAGCAGCTTCCTACGGGGCTACGAGCAGTACTTC
CASSFLRGYEQYF